The TCR beta chain under discussion was sequenced for a study of blood T cell repertoires in COVID-19. This CDR3 is 15 amino acids long. Germline values: CDR1 LNHDA, CDR2 SQIVND (reference sequence). The J segment lost 7 bases and the V segment lost 7 bases, leaving 11 bases of the junction unmatched. TCRdb keeps only in-frame clones here, not all; method: immunoSEQ multiplex PCR. The top ten clones hold 4% to 5.5% of a sample with under 500,000 clones, around 89% of them seen once. Sequencing was carried out using peripheral blood. The chain joins TRBV19 to TRBJ1-5; TRBD1 agrees at 9 bases. The receptor was isolated from a woman aged 25 to 39 with acute or convalescent COVID-19. DNA for the CDR3: TGTGCCAGTACCCGGGACAGGGCGCCCAACCAGCCCCAGCATTTT. It codes for CASTRDRAPNQPQHF.